One and the same sample provided the 2 T cell receptor beta chains below, sequenced in a study of T cells after yellow fever vaccination. Each CDR3 protein gets one entry after TCRdb re-called the 5' RACE reads with MiXCR. The table shows some 550,000 distinct CDR3 sequences, with 15% to 20% occurring only once. The input for sequencing was PBMCs, taken 15 days after the yellow fever booster vaccination. Receptors were obtained from a man younger than 40 who received the YFV17D yellow fever vaccine.

This clonotype was observed a handful of times. This chain connects TRBV15 to TRBJ2-7; D call uncertain. The CDR3 contains 14 residues. Germline CDR1 reads LNHNV; CDR2 reads YYDKDF (reference sequence). Trimming removed 0 bases at V and 3 bases at J, with 9 bases between. The DNA for the CDR3 is TGTGCCACCAGCAGAGAGTCTTTGGTCTACGAGCAGTACTTC. It codes for CATSRESLVYEQYF.

In this sample, this clonotype turned up many times. The chain has TRBV7-2 and TRBJ2-1; the match to TRBD2 covers 12 bases. Germline V gives CDR1 SGHTA, CDR2 FQGNSA. Losses at the gene ends were 5 bases for V and 5 bases for J; bases not matched to a gene: 4. The CDR3 contains 15 residues. The DNA for the CDR3 is TGTGCCAGCAGCCTCCTAGCGGGAGGGAACAATGAGCAGTTCTTC. Encoded protein: CASSLLAGGNNEQFF. The whole variable domain, filled in from reference TRBV7-2 and TRBJ2-1, reads GAGVSQSPSNKVTEKGKDVELRCDPISGHTALYWYRQSLGQGLEFLIYFQGNSAPDKSGLPSDRFSAERTGGSVSTLTIQRTQQEDSAVYLCASSLLAGGNNEQFFGPGTRLTVL.